The 32 T cell receptor beta chains below come from one sample, sequenced in a study of patients and donors after allogeneic stem cell transplantation. TCRdb fed the RT-PCR reads into MiXCR, producing one record per CDR3 protein. This repertoire shows over 400,000 distinct CDR3 sequences, under 20% found once; its top ten account for over 6%. What was sequenced was blood, either unsorted or a sorted T cell fraction (not recorded which). Every receptor here comes from a human donor who was either an allogeneic HSCT recipient or a stem cell or donor lymphocyte infusion donor (not recorded which). It is not recorded whose cells these are; they may come from a transplant donor.

The chain links TRBV25-1 to TRBJ1-1, with D unclear. Trimming stripped 0 bases from V and 0 bases from J, with 11 bases between. Germline CDR1 is MGHDK and CDR2 is SYGVNS. The CDR3 spans 16 residues. CDR3 nucleotides: TGTGCCAGCAGTGAATATATAGGGTCGGTGAACACTGAAGCTTTCTTT. It codes for CASSEYIGSVNTEAFF.

The chain employs TRBV29-1 and TRBJ1-1; 7 nucleotides agree with TRBD1. This CDR3 has 12 residues. Germline CDR1 reads SQVTM; CDR2 reads ANQGSEA. Trimming cost V 8 bases and J 3 bases; bases outside gene matches: 6. CDR3 region: CSSEGADTEAFF. The CDR3 bases are TGCAGCTCCGAGGGGGCGGACACTGAAGCTTTCTTT.

This clonotype has just a few counts. The chain is built from TRBV28 and TRBJ1-2, with D possibly matching TRBD1 (6 bases). The V gene's germline CDR1 is MDHEN and CDR2 SYDVKM. The CDR3 has 14 amino acids. V dropped 10 bases and J dropped 5 bases, with 20 bases sitting between them. The CDR3 spells CATSPRQAGYGYTF. In DNA, the CDR3 is TGTGCCACCTCTCCTAGACAGGCGGGGTATGGCTACACCTTC.

This clonotype was counted ten times or more. Here the CDR3 DNA reads TGTGCCAGCAGCTTAGAAGAGGGTCGGGGGGGTCAGCCCCAGCATTTT. This translates into CASSLEEGRGGQPQHF. The chain uses TRBV7-9 and TRBJ1-5; maybe TRBD1 (5 bases). The V gene's germline CDR1 is SEHNR and CDR2 FQNEAQ (reference sequence). V was cut by 1 base and J by 6 bases, with 16 bases left in between. This CDR3 spans 16 amino acids.

This clonotype was detected only a few times. The chain couples TRBV6-2 or TRBV6-3 to TRBJ2-1; 8 positions agree with TRBD1. CDR3 length: 15 amino acids. Trimming at V came to 1 base and at J to 2 bases, leaving 1 base not matched to a gene. Germline V gene lookup returns CDR1 MNHEY and CDR2 SVGEGT. Written as DNA, the CDR3 is TGTGCCAGCAGTTACTGGGACAGGACCTACAATGAGCAGTTCTTC. This gives the protein CASSYWDRTYNEQFF.

The CDR3 DNA follows: TGCAGTGCTAGGGCTAGGGTAGCTGAGCAGTTCTTC. This translates into CSARARVAEQFF. This sequence joins TRBV20-1 and TRBJ2-1; D uncertain. Trimming stripped 3 bases from V and 9 bases from J, with 12 bases between. Per the germline V gene, CDR1 is DFQATT and CDR2 is SNEGSKA (reference sequence). This CDR3 is 12 amino acids long.

This clonotype was seen a few times. V gene TRBV20-1 combines with J gene TRBJ1-3, with a possible D match to TRBD1 (6 bases). CDR3 length: 17 amino acids. Trimming stripped 2 bases from V and 0 bases from J, with 17 bases between. Germline V gene data show CDR1 as DFQATT and CDR2 as SNEGSKA (reference sequence). CDR3 sequence: CSARLTGRESSGNTIYF. In DNA form, the CDR3 reads TGCAGTGCTAGACTGACAGGACGAGAAAGCTCTGGAAACACCATATATTTT.

This clonotype was counted ten times or more. This sequence joins TRBV4-2 and TRBJ2-7, with D possibly matching TRBD2 (6 bases). Germline V lookup: CDR1 LGHNA, CDR2 YNFKEQ. V lost 1 base to trimming and J lost 6 bases, with 7 bases between them. The CDR3 spans 12 residues. This CDR3 reads CASSQVGGEQYF. Here the CDR3 DNA reads TGTGCCAGCAGCCAAGTCGGGGGCGAGCAGTACTTC.

This chain links TRBV5-5 with TRBJ1-5; 7 bases match TRBD1. Germline V gives CDR1 SGHKS, CDR2 YYEKEE (reference sequence). Unmatched junction bases numbered 13, after V lost 4 bases and J lost 3 bases. This CDR3 comprises 17 residues. CDR3 loop: CASSPGRGQVLNQPQHF. The CDR3 DNA follows: TGTGCCAGCAGCCCAGGCCGAGGACAGGTACTCAATCAGCCCCAGCATTTT.

This clonotype was seen only a few times. V usage is TRBV6-5 and J usage is TRBJ1-1, with 8 bases lining up with TRBD1. In germline, CDR1 is MNHEY, CDR2 SVGAGI. The CDR3 is 18 amino acids. The trim removed 0 bases at V and 3 bases at J, leaving 12 bases unmatched. CDR3: CASSYSILGRGLDTEAFF. The CDR3 region has the DNA TGTGCCAGCAGTTACTCGATCTTGGGCAGGGGGCTCGACACTGAAGCTTTCTTT.

This clonotype was found a few times. The chain recombines TRBV5-1 with TRBJ1-2, with 7 bases aligning to TRBD1. V was pared by 5 bases and J by 3 bases, with 10 bases of the junction left unmatched. This CDR3 is built from 15 residues. Germline V gene lookup returns CDR1 SGHRS and CDR2 YFSETQ. The CDR3, as DNA: TGCGCCAGCAGGAATCAGGGGGTAGGGGACTATGGCTACACCTTC. It translates to CASRNQGVGDYGYTF.

The sample holds a few counts of this clonotype. The V gene is TRBV6-1, the J gene TRBJ1-4; D ambiguous. V was pared by 5 bases and J by 7 bases, with 11 bases between. This CDR3 contains 13 residues. The germline V gene has CDR1 MNHNS and CDR2 SASEGT. The CDR3 sequence: CASSPTWGEKLFF. The CDR3 DNA is TGTGCCAGCAGTCCCACGTGGGGTGAAAAACTGTTTTTT.

This clonotype has only one observation. This rearrangement joins TRBV5-1 to TRBJ1-4; D remains unclear. V was trimmed by 0 bases and J by 2 bases, leaving 8 bases between them. Germline CDR1 reads SGHRS; CDR2 reads YFSETQ. The CDR3 is 15 amino acids. The CDR3 region is CASSLGPGTNEKLFF. The CDR3 DNA is TGCGCCAGCAGCTTGGGGCCGGGGACTAATGAAAAACTGTTTTTT.

This clonotype appeared a few times. The chain links TRBV24-1 to TRBJ2-2; D is perhaps TRBD1 (5 bases). This CDR3 spans 15 amino acids. Trimming took off 5 bases at V and 1 base at J, with 10 bases between the two ends. From germline, CDR1 is KGHDR and CDR2 SFDVKD. The CDR3 region is CATSGRTLNTGELFF. CDR3 sequence (DNA): TGTGCCACCAGTGGCCGGACACTGAACACCGGGGAGCTGTTTTTT.

This clonotype was observed a few times. The rearrangement joins TRBV9 to TRBJ1-1, with TRBD1 matching over 8 bases. This CDR3 is built from 16 residues. Trimming removed 0 bases from V and 2 bases from J; junction bases left unmatched: 6. Germline values: CDR1 SGDLS, CDR2 YYNGEE. For the CDR3, the DNA is TGTGCCAGCAGCGTAGCTGGGACAGGTTATAACACTGAAGCTTTCTTT. Protein product: CASSVAGTGYNTEAFF.

The chain uses TRBV5-5 and TRBJ2-7, with 10 bases matching TRBD1. Germline CDR1 is SGHKS and CDR2 is YYEKEE (reference sequence). This CDR3 is built from 14 residues. The V gene end was trimmed by 4 bases and the J gene end by 6 bases; junction bases not matched to a gene: 7. CDR3 coding DNA: TGTGCCAGCAGCCCCGGGACAGGGGAAAGCGAGCAGTACTTC. Translation: CASSPGTGESEQYF. The full variable domain, its missing parts supplied by reference TRBV5-5 and TRBJ2-7, is DAGVTQSPTHLIKTRGQQVTLRCSPISGHKSVSWYQQVLGQGPQFIFQYYEKEERGRGNFPDRFSARQFPNYSSELNVNALLLGDSALYLCASSPGTGESEQYFGPGTRLTVT.

The rearrangement uses TRBV11-2 and TRBJ2-5; the match to TRBD1 covers 7 bases. V was clipped by 2 bases and J by 2 bases; unmatched bases: 2. CDR3 size: 14 residues. Looked up from germline, CDR1 is SGHAT and CDR2 is FQNNGV. The CDR3 spells CASSLIRGQETQYF. The CDR3 bases are TGTGCCAGCAGCTTAATCAGGGGGCAAGAGACCCAGTACTTC.

This clonotype came up many times. V usage is TRBV12-3 or TRBV12-4 and J usage is TRBJ1-2; tentative D call: TRBD1 (5 bases). The CDR3 contains 13 residues. With 6 bases removed from V and 6 bases from J, the gap between germline ends came to 14 bases. The CDR3 is CASSSPPGNGYTF. Here the CDR3 DNA reads TGTGCCAGCAGCTCTCCCCCAGGGAATGGCTACACCTTC.

V and J are TRBV20-1 and TRBJ2-5; 9 nucleotides align to TRBD2. Germline V gives CDR1 DFQATT, CDR2 SNEGSKA (reference sequence). The CDR3 covers 13 residues. With 6 bases clipped from V and 5 bases from J, the junction kept 7 bases outside the gene matches. Here the CDR3 DNA reads TGCAGTGCGCATCTAGCGGGGCGGGAGACCCAGTACTTC. Translation: CSAHLAGRETQYF.

This clonotype was picked up a small number of times. This sequence joins TRBV14 and TRBJ2-1; maybe TRBD2 (5 bases). The CDR3 totals 16 residues. V lost 0 bases to trimming and J lost 4 bases, with 13 bases between them. Per germline, CDR1 SGHDN and CDR2 FVKESK. The CDR3 reads CASSQDRASRYNEQFF. For the CDR3, the DNA is TGTGCCAGCAGCCAAGATCGGGCTAGCCGTTACAATGAGCAGTTCTTC. Variable domain in full (rest from reference TRBV14 and TRBJ2-1): EAGVTQFPSHSVIEKGQTVTLRCDPISGHDNLYWYRRVMGKEIKFLLHFVKESKQDESGMPNNRFLAERTGGTYSTLKVQPAELEDSGVYFCASSQDRASRYNEQFFGPGTRLTVL.

This clonotype was counted only a few times. The CDR3 is CANSDSPNTEAFF. The CDR3 nucleotides read TGTGCCAACTCGGACAGCCCGAACACTGAAGCTTTCTTT. The chain combines TRBV18 with TRBJ1-1; a possible D gene is TRBD1 (6 bases). Trimming removed 10 bases from V and 1 base from J, with 13 bases in between. Germline V gene sequence: CDR1 KGHSH, CDR2 LQKENI. This CDR3 is built from 13 residues.

This clonotype was counted at least ten times. The chain recombines TRBV4-1 with TRBJ2-2, with D perhaps matching TRBD2 (5 bases). This CDR3 contains 15 residues. Germline V gene lookup returns CDR1 MGHRA and CDR2 YSYEKL. With 2 bases removed from V and 6 bases from J, the gap between germline ends came to 13 bases. The DNA for the CDR3 is TGCGCCAGCAGCCAACGGACGCCTAGCCCCGGGGAGCTGTTTTTT. Its translation: CASSQRTPSPGELFF.

This clonotype was seen a handful of times. The gene calls are TRBV7-2 and TRBJ1-1; 8 nucleotides match TRBD1. J gave up 4 bases and V 4 bases, and 5 bases lay outside the gene matches. Germline V gene data show CDR1 as SGHTA and CDR2 as FQGNSA. CDR3 length: 14 amino acids. DNA for the CDR3: TGTGCCAGCAGCTCTGTGACAGGGGTCACTGAAGCTTTCTTT. It is translated as CASSSVTGVTEAFF.

This clonotype was counted only a few times. The V call is TRBV7-2, the J call TRBJ2-6, with D unresolved. The CDR3 runs 17 residues. The germline V and J ends were trimmed by 0 bases and 0 bases, with 9 bases remaining between them. Germline values: CDR1 SGHTA, CDR2 FQGNSA. CDR3 region: CASSLAHVFSGANVLTF. The CDR3 bases are TGTGCCAGCAGCTTAGCACATGTCTTCTCTGGGGCCAACGTCCTGACTTTC. Supplemented by reference TRBV7-2 and TRBJ2-6, the full variable domain reads GAGVSQSPSNKVTEKGKDVELRCDPISGHTALYWYRQSLGQGLEFLIYFQGNSAPDKSGLPSDRFSAERTGGSVSTLTIQRTQQEDSAVYLCASSLAHVFSGANVLTFGAGSRLTVL.

The sample holds a few counts of this clonotype. The CDR3 here is CASCPSGGPWDEQFF. CDR3 in DNA: TGTGCCAGCTGCCCCTCGGGAGGGCCTTGGGATGAGCAGTTCTTC. The genes are TRBV25-1 and TRBJ2-1, with 8 bases matching TRBD2. This CDR3 is built from 15 residues. Trimming removed 8 bases from V and 8 bases from J; junction bases left unmatched: 14. The germline CDR1 and CDR2 sequences are MGHDK and SYGVNS.

The chain joins TRBV3-1 to TRBJ1-5, with D perhaps TRBD1 (5 bases). The CDR3 extends over 14 amino acids. Germline V CDR1 and CDR2: LGHDT, YNNKEL (reference sequence). V dropped 0 bases and J dropped 4 bases, with 7 bases sitting between them. The CDR3 sequence: CASSQETDNQPQHF. The CDR3 bases are TGTGCCAGCAGCCAAGAGACAGATAATCAGCCCCAGCATTTT.

This clonotype was counted between two and nine times. The CDR3 is CASNTDRALYEQYF. CDR3 coding DNA: TGTGCCAGCAATACGGACAGGGCCCTATACGAGCAGTACTTC. This chain uses TRBV6-2 or TRBV6-3 with TRBJ2-7, with 8 bases identical to TRBD1. V gave up 7 bases and J gave up 4 bases; unmatched junction bases: 9. In germline, CDR1 is MNHEY, CDR2 SVGEGT. This CDR3 is built from 14 residues.

This clonotype was observed a few times. The V call is TRBV5-1, the J call TRBJ2-5, with 9 bases identical to TRBD1. The germline CDR1 and CDR2 sequences are SGHRS and YFSETQ. The length of the CDR3 is 13 residues. Trimming took 2 bases from V and 5 from J; bases not matched to a gene: 1. The CDR3 DNA reads TGCGCCAGCAGCTTACAGGGGGCGGAGACCCAGTACTTC. This translates into CASSLQGAETQYF.

This clonotype appeared a few times. The J gene is TRBJ2-1, the V gene TRBV3-1; perhaps TRBD2 as D (6 bases). The V and J ends lost 4 bases and 3 bases respectively, with 19 bases between them. The CDR3 runs 17 residues. Germline assignment: CDR1 LGHDT and CDR2 YNNKEL (reference sequence). CDR3 DNA: TGTGCCAGCAGCCTAAGGAGGGCGGGGAGCTTCTACAATGAGCAGTTCTTC. As protein: CASSLRRAGSFYNEQFF.

The J gene is TRBJ1-2, the V gene TRBV12-3 or TRBV12-4, with D unclear. Trimming removed 5 bases at V and 4 bases at J, with 8 bases between. The length of the CDR3 is 12 residues. The CDR3 coding sequence is TGTGCCAGCAGTCCCAATACCTATGGCTACACCTTC. Protein product: CASSPNTYGYTF.

This clonotype was seen a few times. The rearrangement joins TRBV30 to TRBJ1-4; D is ambiguous. The CDR3 is 12 amino acids. Germline V lookup: CDR1 GTSNPN, CDR2 SVGIG (reference sequence). V lost 8 bases and J lost 4, with 11 bases in between. CDR3: CAGVVGNEKLFF. CDR3 in DNA: TGTGCCGGGGTGGTCGGTAATGAAAAACTGTTTTTT.

This chain connects TRBV30 to TRBJ1-2; 8 nucleotides line up with TRBD1. The length of the CDR3 is 14 residues. Looked up from germline, CDR1 is GTSNPN and CDR2 is SVGIG (reference sequence). V was clipped by 3 bases and J by 1 base; unmatched bases: 4. The CDR3 DNA sequence: TGTGCCTGGAGGGGACAGGAATTTAACTATGGCTACACCTTC. This codes for CAWRGQEFNYGYTF.